Shown below are 30 T cell receptor beta chains from a single sample sequenced in a study of blood T cell repertoires in COVID-19. Repertoires were generated with immunoSEQ multiplex PCR, while TCRdb's copy carries only in-frame clones and drops some. Among 290,000 or so clones listed, about 82% were seen once. Sequences were obtained from peripheral blood. These receptors came from a man in his fifties or sixties with active or convalescent COVID-19.

The chain combines TRBV28 with TRBJ1-5; D is unresolved. Germline CDR1 and CDR2: MDHEN and SYDVKM. Trimming cost V 0 bases and J 4 bases, with 10 bases left between them. CDR3 length: 15 residues. The CDR3 is CASSLWDRRNQPQHF. For the CDR3, the DNA is TGTGCCAGCAGTTTATGGGATAGGAGGAATCAGCCCCAGCATTTT.

The chain employs TRBV19 and TRBJ2-2; TRBD2 matches 13 bases. Trimming took 2 bases from V and 1 from J; bases not matched to a gene: 7. From germline, CDR1 is LNHDA and CDR2 SQIVND (reference sequence). The CDR3 extends over 19 amino acids. The CDR3 DNA is TGTGCCAGTAGTATAAGTAGGGGACTAGCGGGGAAGAACACCGGGGAGCTGTTTTTT. It is translated as CASSISRGLAGKNTGELFF.

This chain links TRBV29-1 with TRBJ2-2, with D possibly being TRBD1 (6 bases). The CDR3 has 14 residues. Germline loops: CDR1 SQVTM, CDR2 ANQGSEA. Trimming shortened V by 6 bases and J by 2 bases, and 13 bases separated the two germline ends. Here the CDR3 reads CSVRGQTNTGELFF. The CDR3 DNA follows: TGCAGCGTAAGAGGACAGACAAACACCGGGGAGCTGTTTTTT.

The chain couples TRBV27 to TRBJ2-7, with D possibly being TRBD1 (6 bases). The CDR3 extends over 14 amino acids. Trimming left V 6 bases short and J 3 bases short, with 15 bases between. From germline, CDR1 is MNHEY and CDR2 SMNVEV (reference sequence). The CDR3 bases are TGTGCCAGCAGCTACAGGGCCGAGGTCTACGAGCAGTACTTC. Protein sequence: CASSYRAEVYEQYF.

J is TRBJ2-5 and V is TRBV10-2, with TRBD2 matching over 7 bases. Unmatched junction bases numbered 10, after V lost 5 bases and J lost 4 bases. Germline loops: CDR1 WSHSY, CDR2 SAAADI. The CDR3 length is 15 residues. The CDR3 reads CASSFEGGPRETQYF. CDR3 in DNA: TGCGCCAGCAGTTTCGAGGGAGGGCCCCGAGAGACCCAGTACTTC.

The rearrangement joins TRBV30 to TRBJ2-7; TRBD2 matches at 7 bases. This CDR3 is 17 amino acids long. V shed 1 base, J shed 0 bases, and the junction held 12 bases outside the gene matches. CDR1 is GTSNPN, CDR2 SVGIG, per germline (reference sequence). CDR3 nucleotides: TGTGCCTGGAGTGATAGAGGGACTATCAAACCCTCCTACGAGCAGTACTTC. This gives the protein CAWSDRGTIKPSYEQYF.

The J gene is TRBJ1-1, the V gene TRBV4-2; a weak D match, TRBD1 (6 bases). Per germline, CDR1 LGHNA and CDR2 YNFKEQ. Trimming pared 0 bases from V and 5 bases from J, leaving 16 bases between. This CDR3 comprises 16 residues. CDR3 protein: CASSQDTAGARTEAFF. The CDR3 coding sequence is TGTGCCAGCAGCCAAGATACGGCAGGGGCGCGGACTGAAGCTTTCTTT.

This sequence joins TRBV7-2 and TRBJ2-5, with TRBD2 matching 8 bases. This CDR3 has 16 amino acids. Trimming cost V 4 bases and J 5 bases; bases outside gene matches: 12. CDR1 SGHTA and CDR2 FQGNSA come from the germline V gene. The CDR3 protein is CASSSGFSGTMETQYF. The CDR3 region has the DNA TGTGCCAGCAGCTCCGGGTTTAGCGGGACCATGGAGACCCAGTACTTC.

CDR3 region: CASSPLSGRITGELFF. CDR3 nucleotides: TGTGCCAGCAGTCCCTTAAGCGGGAGAATCACCGGGGAGCTGTTTTTT. The chain combines TRBV28 with TRBJ2-2, with 8 bases that match TRBD2. V lost 5 bases and J lost 4; bases outside the gene matches: 9. The CDR3 totals 16 residues. Germline V gene data show CDR1 as MDHEN and CDR2 as SYDVKM.

The J gene is TRBJ2-1, the V gene TRBV27, with unresolved D. This CDR3 is 12 amino acids long. Germline V lookup: CDR1 MNHEY, CDR2 SMNVEV (reference sequence). V dropped 5 bases and J dropped 5 bases, with 7 bases sitting between them. CDR3 protein: CASSRLNNEQFF. CDR3 bases: TGTGCCAGCAGTCGCCTAAACAATGAGCAGTTCTTC.

This chain connects TRBV25-1 to TRBJ1-4; no clear D. V lost 0 bases and J 4 bases, leaving 9 bases between the germline ends. The CDR3 loop spans 15 amino acids. CDR1 and CDR2 from the germline V gene are MGHDK and SYGVNS. The CDR3 bases are TGTGCCAGCAGTGAATATTCCGGTTTTAATGAAAAACTGTTTTTT. Protein sequence: CASSEYSGFNEKLFF.

The V call is TRBV18, the J call TRBJ1-3; maybe TRBD1 (5 bases). Trimming pared 3 bases from V and 3 bases from J, leaving 12 bases between. This CDR3 is built from 15 residues. Germline V gene data show CDR1 as KGHSH and CDR2 as LQKENI. The CDR3 loop is CASSPPGRNGNTIYF. The CDR3 DNA is TGTGCCAGCTCACCGCCAGGGAGGAATGGAAACACCATATATTTT.

This rearrangement joins TRBV19 to TRBJ1-6; D call uncertain. The V gene lost 6 bases and the J gene lost 9 bases, with 15 bases spanning the gap. The CDR3 is made up of 14 amino acids. CDR1 LNHDA and CDR2 SQIVND come from the germline V gene (reference sequence). The CDR3 coding sequence is TGTGCCAGTAGCTTCGGTGTTCGGGGTTCACCCCTCCACTTT. It yields the protein CASSFGVRGSPLHF.

This clone has a handful of counts. The V call is TRBV5-8, the J call TRBJ1-1; no clear D gene. CDR1 and CDR2 from the germline V gene are SGHTS and YDEGEE. Trimming removed 3 bases from V and 0 bases from J, with 6 bases in between. The length of the CDR3 is 13 residues. The DNA of the CDR3 is TGTGCCAGCAGCTCGACACTGAACACTGAAGCTTTCTTT. Translation gives CASSSTLNTEAFF.

This clone appeared once. The chain is built from TRBV5-4 and TRBJ2-2, with 7 bases that match TRBD2. Germline V gene lookup returns CDR1 SGHNT and CDR2 YYREEE (reference sequence). This CDR3 comprises 14 residues. V gave up 0 bases and J gave up 6 bases; unmatched junction bases: 2. CDR3 sequence (DNA): TGTGCCAGCAGCTTGGGCGGGGGTGCCGGGGAGCTGTTTTTT. It is translated as CASSLGGGAGELFF.

This chain uses TRBV6-2 or TRBV6-3 with TRBJ2-7; 10 bases line up with TRBD2. The CDR3 has 18 residues. The trim removed 3 bases at V and 0 bases at J, leaving 11 bases unmatched. Germline CDR1 MNHEY, CDR2 SVGEGT. CDR3 sequence: CASSYSTASGRVSYEQYF. CDR3 nucleotides: TGTGCCAGCAGTTATTCTACGGCTAGCGGGAGAGTCTCCTACGAGCAGTACTTC.

The chain combines TRBV4-2 with TRBJ2-1; 8 bases match TRBD2. There are 16 residues in the CDR3. The ends lost 0 bases at V and 1 base at J; junction bases unmatched: 2. Germline CDR1 and CDR2: LGHNA and YNFKEQ. The CDR3 nucleotides are TGTGCCAGCAGCCAAGAGGTAGCGGGATCCTACAATGAGCAGTTCTTC. It codes for CASSQEVAGSYNEQFF.

V and J are TRBV5-1 and TRBJ2-7; TRBD1 might be the D (6 bases). V lost 4 bases to trimming and J lost 3 bases, with 17 bases between them. From germline, CDR1 is SGHRS and CDR2 YFSETQ. This CDR3 has 15 residues. CDR3 nucleotides: TGCGCCAGCAGCCCCAGGACAGCCCCGGGCTACGAGCAGTACTTC. Translation gives CASSPRTAPGYEQYF.

This clone has just one count. This chain links TRBV4-1 with TRBJ1-2; 10 bases are shared with TRBD1. J gave up 7 bases and V 1 base, and 6 bases lay outside the gene matches. The CDR3 spans 15 residues. Germline CDR1 is MGHRA and CDR2 is YSYEKL. In nucleotides, the CDR3 is TGCGCCAGCAGCCAAGCTGGACAGGGGGACGGTGGCTACACCTTC. Its translation: CASSQAGQGDGGYTF.

This clone was observed many times. This chain uses TRBV7-3 with TRBJ2-2, with D perhaps matching TRBD1 (6 bases). Trimming took 5 bases from V and 1 from J, leaving 17 bases between them. Germline V lookup: CDR1 SGHTA, CDR2 FQGTGA. The CDR3 has 17 amino acids. CDR3 amino acids: CASSPFRQEMNTGELFF. CDR3 sequence (DNA): TGTGCCAGCAGCCCCTTCCGACAGGAGATGAACACCGGGGAGCTGTTTTTT.

This clone was found a few times. The V and J genes are TRBV28 and TRBJ2-7; 10 nucleotides align to TRBD2. The germline V gene encodes CDR1 MDHEN and CDR2 SYDVKM. The CDR3 contains 15 residues. V lost 2 bases to trimming and J lost 3 bases; unmatched junction nucleotides: 4. CDR3 amino acids: CASSLATSGRYEQYF. The CDR3 nucleotides read TGTGCCAGCAGTTTAGCGACTAGCGGGCGCTACGAGCAGTACTTC.

About this clone: This specimen includes other DNA sequences encoding the same CDR3. V and J are TRBV5-4 and TRBJ1-1; TRBD1 might be the D (5 bases). This CDR3 region has 13 residues. The V end was cut by 1 base, the J end by 4 bases, with 8 bases between. CDR1 and CDR2 (germline): SGHNT, YYREEE (reference sequence). CDR3 DNA sequence: TGTGCCAGCAGCTTGCAGGGTGGCACTGAAGCTTTCTTT. This encodes CASSLQGGTEAFF.

V gene TRBV27 combines with J gene TRBJ1-2, with 11 positions matching TRBD1. This CDR3 spans 13 amino acids. The V and J ends lost 6 bases and 8 bases, in that order; junction bases with no gene match: 5. Looked up from germline, CDR1 is MNHEY and CDR2 is SMNVEV (reference sequence). Written as DNA, the CDR3 is TGTGCCAGCAGAGGACAGGGGGCGCTGGGCTACACCTTC. Its protein product is CASRGQGALGYTF.

This clone was detected a few times. A much larger clone lies a single base off, so this may be a read error. V gene TRBV7-3 combines with J gene TRBJ2-3; no clear D gene. CDR1 and CDR2 from the germline V gene are SGHTA and FQGTGA. This CDR3 has 13 amino acids. Trimming stripped 5 bases from V and 2 bases from J, with 8 bases between. The CDR3 here is CASSPQNTDTQYF. The CDR3 DNA reads as TGTGCCAGCAGCCCCCAGAACACAGATACGCAGTATTTT.

The rearrangement joins TRBV18 to TRBJ1-2, with 9 nucleotides matching TRBD1. CDR3 size: 14 residues. Trimming at V came to 6 bases and at J to 7 bases, leaving 9 bases not matched to a gene. CDR1 and CDR2 (germline): KGHSH, LQKENI. The CDR3 protein is CASSPTQGARGYTF. CDR3 bases: TGTGCCAGCTCCCCAACACAGGGGGCGCGTGGCTACACCTTC.

This chain joins TRBV2 and TRBJ2-1; TRBD2 is a possible D gene (6 bases). CDR1 is SNHLY, CDR2 FYNNEI, per germline. This CDR3 is built from 15 residues. V was trimmed by 8 bases and J by 2 bases, leaving 16 bases between them. The CDR3 DNA follows: TGTGCCAGCTCGACTGGGGGAGGCCCCTACAATGAGCAGTTCTTC. Its translation is CASSTGGGPYNEQFF. Drawing the rest from reference TRBV2 and TRBJ2-1, the complete variable domain is EPEVTQTPSHQVTQMGQEVILRCVPISNHLYFYWYRQILGQKVEFLVSFYNNEISEKSEIFDDQFSVERPDGSNFTLKIRSTKLEDSAMYFCASSTGGGPYNEQFFGPGTRLTVL.

The V gene is TRBV28, the J gene TRBJ1-2; D gene uncertain. Germline CDR1 reads MDHEN; CDR2 reads SYDVKM. The CDR3 runs to 11 residues. With 5 bases removed from V and 4 bases from J, the gap between germline ends came to 5 bases. Written as DNA, the CDR3 is TGTGCCAGCAGTAAGAGCTATGGCTACACCTTC. It yields the protein CASSKSYGYTF.

There are many counts of this clone. The CDR3 DNA follows: TGCGCCAGCAGCCAAGGCCCTAGCTCCGGCGAGCAGTACTTC. This codes for CASSQGPSSGEQYF. The chain couples TRBV4-1 to TRBJ2-7; TRBD2 is a possible D gene (5 bases). This CDR3 has 14 amino acids. CDR1 is MGHRA and CDR2 is YSYEKL in the germline V gene. V gave up 1 base and J gave up 6 bases, with 13 bases separating them.

V and J are TRBV11-3 and TRBJ2-2; 7 bases map to TRBD2. With V trimmed by 1 base and J by 4 bases, 3 bases remained unmatched. This CDR3 is built from 15 residues. Germline loops: CDR1 SGHNT, CDR2 YENEEA. The CDR3 protein is CASSLGAGLTGELFF. The CDR3 nucleotides read TGTGCCAGCAGCTTAGGAGCGGGGCTCACCGGGGAGCTGTTTTTT. Full variable domain (remainder filled in from reference TRBV11-3 and TRBJ2-2): EAGVVQSPRYKIIEKKQPVAFWCNPISGHNTLYWYLQNLGQGPELLIRYENEEAVDDSQLPKDRFSAERLKGVDSTLKIQPAELGDSAVYLCASSLGAGLTGELFFGEGSRLTVL.

The chain is built from TRBV13 and TRBJ2-4; D perhaps matches TRBD2 (6 bases). V dropped 3 bases and J dropped 9 bases, with 12 bases sitting between them. The CDR3 covers 13 residues. Looked up from germline, CDR1 is PRHDT and CDR2 is FYEKMQ (reference sequence). In nucleotides, the CDR3 is TGTGCCAGCAGCTTTGGAGGGAGAGGCATTCAGTACTTC. As protein: CASSFGGRGIQYF. Based on the CDR3 plus reference TRBV13 and TRBJ2-4, the full variable domain is AAGVIQSPRHLIKEKRETATLKCYPIPRHDTVYWYQQGPGQDPQFLISFYEKMQSDKGSIPDRFSAQQFSDYHSELNMSSLELGDSALYFCASSFGGRGIQYFGAGTRLSVL.